The 2 T cell receptor beta chains below come from one sample, sequenced in a study of T cells in narcolepsy (dated by TCRdb to 2016 to 2018). Library prep was done by the immunoSEQ multiplex PCR assay. This immuneACCESS table, as held by TCRdb, lists in-frame sequences with V and J called but not all clones. Of the missing ones, under half trace to an unresolved V gene in checked studies; the others have no known cause. The sample table shows approximately 40,000 clones, and around 88% are seen once. Around 1.2% of the sample is taken by the ten largest. The source material was CD45RA- memory CD4+ T cells from PBMCs. Sample cell subset or site, as interpreted from the label and publication: memory T cells sorted ex vivo from peripheral blood. The receptors here all came from a human donor with narcolepsy.

This chain joins TRBV11-2 and TRBJ2-1, with D tentatively TRBD2 (6 bases). The CDR3 is 15 amino acids. Germline loops: CDR1 SGHAT, CDR2 FQNNGV. Trimming took off 5 bases at V and 9 bases at J, with 20 bases between the two ends. The CDR3 here is CASSPRLVGQGEQFF. The CDR3 DNA sequence: TGTGCCAGCAGCCCCCGACTAGTCGGGCAGGGTGAGCAGTTCTTC.

J is TRBJ2-7 and V is TRBV5-1; 11 positions agree with TRBD2. The CDR3 is made up of 14 amino acids. V shed 4 bases, J shed 6 bases, and the junction held 6 bases outside the gene matches. From germline, CDR1 is SGHRS and CDR2 YFSETQ. In nucleotides, the CDR3 is TGCGCCAGCAGCCCTAGCGGGGGGTCGGTCGAGCAGTACTTC. Amino acid sequence: CASSPSGGSVEQYF. Full variable domain (rest looked up from reference TRBV5-1 and TRBJ2-7): KAGVTQTPRYLIKTRGQQVTLSCSPISGHRSVSWYQQTPGQGLQFLFEYFSETQRNKGNFPGRFSGRQFSNSRSEMNVSTLELGDSALYLCASSPSGGSVEQYFGPGTRLTVT.